This T cell receptor (beta chain) is drawn from a study of blood T cell repertoires in COVID-19. The overall study: Researchers got acute and convalescent COVID-19 samples from the United States, Italy and Spain.

This CDR3 has 14 residues. In germline, CDR1 is LNHDA, CDR2 SQIVND (reference sequence). Losses at the gene ends were 8 bases for V and 7 bases for J; bases not matched to a gene: 6. TCRdb's copy holds only in-frame clones and misses some; the assay was immunoSEQ multiplex PCR. The profile shows under 200,000 clones, around nine tenths of them singletons. This TCR derives from a woman in her 70s with COVID-19, enrolled during active disease. Input material: peripheral blood. The rearrangement links TRBV19 to TRBJ2-3, with 13 positions matching TRBD2. The CDR3: CASRLAGGYHTQYF. For the CDR3, the DNA is TGTGCCAGTCGACTAGCGGGGGGTTACCATACGCAGTATTTT.